Here is one T cell receptor beta chain with its context. Its specificity is unknown. This sample is part of a study of cytomegalovirus exposure and HLA in healthy donors. Broader study findings: When analyzed later, a missense DCLRE1C variant was found to be linked to TCR beta V- and J-gene trimming.

The CDR3 sequence is 14 residues long. Germline CDR1 is SGHAT and CDR2 is FQNNGV. V shed 7 bases, J shed 6 bases, and the junction held 9 bases outside the gene matches. The PCR used 60 Vbeta and 13 Jbeta primers. Generated by immunoSEQ multiplex PCR, the TCRdb table keeps only in-frame clones and is missing some. The table includes approximately 140,000 clones, 75% to 80% detected once. The receptor's source is a man younger than 30 in good health and CMV-seronegative. J is TRBJ1-2 and V is TRBV11-2; TRBD1 aligns across 9 bases. The sample consisted of PBMCs. The CDR3 region is CASTRTGADDGYTF. The CDR3 DNA reads as TGTGCCAGCACCCGGACAGGGGCCGATGATGGCTACACCTTC.